This entry describes one T cell receptor beta chain. Distinct nucleotide sequences in the sample also encode this CDR3. This record comes from a study of control samples from healthy donors and cancer patients. Sequencing was performed with immunoSEQ multiplex PCR; in TCRdb, only in-frame clones are kept and a portion is missing. The sample comprises about 120,000 clones, 80% to 90% of which are singletons, and about 12% rests with the top ten. The CDR3 totals 13 residues. V was cut by 6 bases and J by 0 bases, with 6 bases left in between. From germline, CDR1 is SNHLY and CDR2 FYNNEI. The specimen sequenced was blood. The clonotype was recovered from a man in his thirties or forties in good health. V usage is TRBV2 and J usage is TRBJ1-5; D is unresolved. The CDR3 DNA is TGTGCCAGCAGGGGCCTTAGCAATCAGCCCCAGCATTTT. Protein sequence: CASRGLSNQPQHF.